This T cell receptor beta chain was sequenced during a study of blood T cell repertoires in COVID-19. Study overall: The origin of the acute and convalescent COVID-19 samples was the United States, Italy and Spain. T cells, B-cell-depleted T cells, or PBMCs supplied cDNA or gDNA.

Per the original methods: It was from reference gene primer amplification that nucleated cell counts were estimated. TCRdb keeps only in-frame clones here, not all; method: immunoSEQ multiplex PCR. That table gives V, J and clone size, and the DNA gave D and trimming. The repertoire includes a few hundred thousand clones, roughly 90% of them detected once, and around 2.3% sits in the top ten. CDR3 length: 14 amino acids. J lost 3 bases, V lost 1 base, and 1 base had no gene match. CDR1 MNHNS and CDR2 SASEGT come from the germline V gene. The receptor's source is an older woman with COVID-19, enrolled during active disease. The chain carries TRBV6-1 and TRBJ1-1; 8 positions match TRBD1. The sample comprised peripheral blood. CDR3 region: CASSEDRGDTEAFF. The CDR3 DNA reads TGTGCCAGCAGTGAAGACAGGGGGGACACTGAAGCTTTCTTT.